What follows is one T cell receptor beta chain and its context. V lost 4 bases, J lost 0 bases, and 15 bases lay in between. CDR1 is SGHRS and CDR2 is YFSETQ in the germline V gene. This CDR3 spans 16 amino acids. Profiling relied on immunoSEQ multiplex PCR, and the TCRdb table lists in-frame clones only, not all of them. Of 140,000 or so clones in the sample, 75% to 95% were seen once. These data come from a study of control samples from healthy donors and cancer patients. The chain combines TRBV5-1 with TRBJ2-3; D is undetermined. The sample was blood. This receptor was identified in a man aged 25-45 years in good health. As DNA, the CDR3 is TGCGCCAGCAGCCCTGACGCACGACGAAGCACAGATACGCAGTATTTT. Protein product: CASSPDARRSTDTQYF.